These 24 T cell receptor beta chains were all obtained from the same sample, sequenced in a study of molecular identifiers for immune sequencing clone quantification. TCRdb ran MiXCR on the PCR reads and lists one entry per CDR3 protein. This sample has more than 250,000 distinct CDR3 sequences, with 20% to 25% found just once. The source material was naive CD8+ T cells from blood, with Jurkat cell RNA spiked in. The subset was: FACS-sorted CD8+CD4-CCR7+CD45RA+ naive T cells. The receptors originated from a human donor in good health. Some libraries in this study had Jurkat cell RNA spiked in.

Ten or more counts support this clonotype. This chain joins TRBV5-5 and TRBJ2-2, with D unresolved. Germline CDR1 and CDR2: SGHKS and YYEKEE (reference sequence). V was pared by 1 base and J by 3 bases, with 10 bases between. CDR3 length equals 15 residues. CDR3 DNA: TGTGCCAGCAGCTTGTCAGGAACTCACACCGGGGAGCTGTTTTTT. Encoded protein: CASSLSGTHTGELFF.

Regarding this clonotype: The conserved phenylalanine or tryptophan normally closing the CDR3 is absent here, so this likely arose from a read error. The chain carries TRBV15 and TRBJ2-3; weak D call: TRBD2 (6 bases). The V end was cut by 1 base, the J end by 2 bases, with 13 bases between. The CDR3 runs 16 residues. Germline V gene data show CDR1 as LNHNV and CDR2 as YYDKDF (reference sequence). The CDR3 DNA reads TGTGCCACCAGCAGAGTTCGTAGCGGATCCACAGATACGCAGTATCTT. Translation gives CATSRVRSGSTDTQYL.

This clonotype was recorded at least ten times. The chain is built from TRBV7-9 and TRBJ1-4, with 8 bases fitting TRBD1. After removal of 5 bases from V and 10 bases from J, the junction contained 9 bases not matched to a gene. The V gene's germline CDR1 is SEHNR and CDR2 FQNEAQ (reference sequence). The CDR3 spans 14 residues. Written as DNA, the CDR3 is TGTGCCAGCAGCCTGACAGGGGCTGATGGAAAACTGTTTTTT. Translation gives CASSLTGADGKLFF.

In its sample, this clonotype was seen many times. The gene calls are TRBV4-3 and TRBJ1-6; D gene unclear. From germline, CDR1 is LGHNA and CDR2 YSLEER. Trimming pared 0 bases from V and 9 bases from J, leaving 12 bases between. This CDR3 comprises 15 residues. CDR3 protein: CASSQDSGNGSPLHF. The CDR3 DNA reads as TGCGCCAGCAGCCAAGATTCGGGGAACGGTTCACCCCTCCACTTT.

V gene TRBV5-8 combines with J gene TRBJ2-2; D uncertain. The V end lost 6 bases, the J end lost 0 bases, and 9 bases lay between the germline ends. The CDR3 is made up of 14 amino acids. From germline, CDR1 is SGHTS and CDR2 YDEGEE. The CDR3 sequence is CASKPNANTGELFF. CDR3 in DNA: TGTGCCAGCAAGCCGAACGCGAACACCGGGGAGCTGTTTTTT. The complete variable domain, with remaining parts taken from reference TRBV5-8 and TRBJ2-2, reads EAGVTQSPTHLIKTRGQQATLRCSPISGHTSVYWYQQALGLGLQFLLWYDEGEERNRGNFPPRFSGRQFPNYSSELNVNALELEDSALYLCASKPNANTGELFFGEGSRLTVL.

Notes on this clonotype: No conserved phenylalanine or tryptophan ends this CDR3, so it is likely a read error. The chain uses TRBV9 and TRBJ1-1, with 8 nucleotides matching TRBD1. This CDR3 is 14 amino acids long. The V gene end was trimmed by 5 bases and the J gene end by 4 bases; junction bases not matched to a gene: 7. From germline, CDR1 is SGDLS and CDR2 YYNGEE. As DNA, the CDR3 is TGTGCCAGCAGTGCAACAGGGGGGAGCACTGAAGCTTTCCTT. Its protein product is CASSATGGSTEAFL.

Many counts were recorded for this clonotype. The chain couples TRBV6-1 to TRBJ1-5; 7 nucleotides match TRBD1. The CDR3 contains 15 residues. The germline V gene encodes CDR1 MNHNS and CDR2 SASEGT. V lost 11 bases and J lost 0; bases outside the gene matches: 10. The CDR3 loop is CAGSDRAYSNQPQHF. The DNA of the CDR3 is TGTGCCGGATCCGACAGGGCGTATAGCAATCAGCCCCAGCATTTT.

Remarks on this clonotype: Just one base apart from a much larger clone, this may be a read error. CDR3 loop: CASSQDPSGRHEPYF. DNA of the CDR3: TGTGCCAGCAGCCAAGATCCTAGCGGGAGACACGAGCCGTACTTC. The gene calls are TRBV14 and TRBJ2-7; 10 nucleotides match TRBD2. The V gene's germline CDR1 is SGHDN and CDR2 FVKESK. The CDR3 runs 15 residues.

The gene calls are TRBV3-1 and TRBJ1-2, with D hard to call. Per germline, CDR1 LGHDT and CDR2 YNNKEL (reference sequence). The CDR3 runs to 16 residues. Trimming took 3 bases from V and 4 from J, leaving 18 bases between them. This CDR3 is CASSQTERRRSYGYTF. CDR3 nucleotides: TGTGCCAGCAGCCAGACGGAAAGGCGGCGGTCCTATGGCTACACCTTC.

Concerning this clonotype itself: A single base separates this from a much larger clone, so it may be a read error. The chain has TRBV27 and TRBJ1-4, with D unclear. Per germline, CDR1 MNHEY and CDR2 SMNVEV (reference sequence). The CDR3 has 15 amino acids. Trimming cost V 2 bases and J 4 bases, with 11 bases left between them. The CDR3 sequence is CASSLQTSYNEKLFF. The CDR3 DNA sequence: TGTGCCAGCAGTTTACAGACATCATATAATGAAAAACTGTTTTTT. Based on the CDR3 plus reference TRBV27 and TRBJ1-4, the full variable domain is EAQVTQNPRYLITVTGKKLTVTCSQNMNHEYMSWYRQDPGLGLRQIYYSMNVEVTDKGDVPEGYKVSRKEKRNFPLILESPSPNQTSLYFCASSLQTSYNEKLFFGSGTQLSVL.

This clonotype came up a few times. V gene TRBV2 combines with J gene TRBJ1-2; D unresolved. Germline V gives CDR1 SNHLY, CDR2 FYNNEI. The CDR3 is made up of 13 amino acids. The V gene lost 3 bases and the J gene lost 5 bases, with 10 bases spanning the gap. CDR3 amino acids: CASSDRYNYGYTF. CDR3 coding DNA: TGTGCCAGCAGTGATCGCTACAATTATGGCTACACCTTC. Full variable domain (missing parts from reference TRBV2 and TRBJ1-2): EPEVTQTPSHQVTQMGQEVILRCVPISNHLYFYWYRQILGQKVEFLVSFYNNEISEKSEIFDDQFSVERPDGSNFTLKIRSTKLEDSAMYFCASSDRYNYGYTFGSGTRLTVV.

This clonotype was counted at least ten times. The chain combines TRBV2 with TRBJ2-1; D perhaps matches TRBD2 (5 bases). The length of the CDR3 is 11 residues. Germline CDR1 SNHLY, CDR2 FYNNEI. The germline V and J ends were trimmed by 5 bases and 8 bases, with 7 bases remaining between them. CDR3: CASSPGYEQFF. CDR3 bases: TGTGCCAGCAGTCCGGGGTATGAGCAGTTCTTC.

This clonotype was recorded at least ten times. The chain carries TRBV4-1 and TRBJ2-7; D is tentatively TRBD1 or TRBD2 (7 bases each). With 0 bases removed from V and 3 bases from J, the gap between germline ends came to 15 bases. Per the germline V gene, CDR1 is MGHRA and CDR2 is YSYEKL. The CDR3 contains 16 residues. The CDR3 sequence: CASSQDLGRGGYEQYF. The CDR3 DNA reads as TGCGCCAGCAGCCAAGATCTTGGCAGGGGGGGCTACGAGCAGTACTTC.

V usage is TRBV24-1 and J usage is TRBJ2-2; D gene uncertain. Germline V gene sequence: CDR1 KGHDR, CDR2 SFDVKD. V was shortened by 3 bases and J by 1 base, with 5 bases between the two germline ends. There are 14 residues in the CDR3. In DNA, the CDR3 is TGTGCCACCAGTGATACAATGAACACCGGGGAGCTGTTTTTT. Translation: CATSDTMNTGELFF.

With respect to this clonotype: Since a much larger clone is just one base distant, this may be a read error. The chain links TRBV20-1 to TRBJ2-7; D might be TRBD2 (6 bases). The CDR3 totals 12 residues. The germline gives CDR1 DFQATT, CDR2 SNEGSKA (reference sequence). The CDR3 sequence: CGVRLRGYEQYF. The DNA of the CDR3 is TGCGGTGTGAGGTTGCGGGGCTACGAGCAGTACTTC.

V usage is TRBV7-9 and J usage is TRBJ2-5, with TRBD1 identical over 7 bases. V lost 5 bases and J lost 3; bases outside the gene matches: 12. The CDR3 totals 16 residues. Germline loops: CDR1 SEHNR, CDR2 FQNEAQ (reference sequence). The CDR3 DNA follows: TGTGCCAGCAGCGCAACCCCCGGACAGGATAAAGAGACCCAGTACTTC. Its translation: CASSATPGQDKETQYF.

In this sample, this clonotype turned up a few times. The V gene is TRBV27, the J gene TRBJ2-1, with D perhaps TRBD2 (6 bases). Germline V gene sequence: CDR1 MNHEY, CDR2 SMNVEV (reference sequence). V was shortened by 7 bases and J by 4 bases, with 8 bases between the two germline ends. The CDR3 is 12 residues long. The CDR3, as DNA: TGTGCCAGCAAAGGAGGGTACAATGAGCAGTTCTTC. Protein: CASKGGYNEQFF.

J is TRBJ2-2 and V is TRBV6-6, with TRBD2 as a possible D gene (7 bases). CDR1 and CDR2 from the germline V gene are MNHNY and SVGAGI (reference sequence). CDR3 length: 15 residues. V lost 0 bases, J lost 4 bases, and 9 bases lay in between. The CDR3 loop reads CASSYSRGGTGELFF. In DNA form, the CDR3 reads TGTGCCAGCAGTTACTCGAGGGGGGGCACCGGGGAGCTGTTTTTT.

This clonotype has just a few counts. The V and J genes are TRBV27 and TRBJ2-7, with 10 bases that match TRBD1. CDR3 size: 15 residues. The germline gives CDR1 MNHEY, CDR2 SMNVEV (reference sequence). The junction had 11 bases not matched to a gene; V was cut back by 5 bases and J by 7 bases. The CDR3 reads CASSPGQGMYWEQYF. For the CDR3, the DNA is TGTGCCAGCAGTCCGGGACAGGGGATGTACTGGGAGCAGTACTTC.

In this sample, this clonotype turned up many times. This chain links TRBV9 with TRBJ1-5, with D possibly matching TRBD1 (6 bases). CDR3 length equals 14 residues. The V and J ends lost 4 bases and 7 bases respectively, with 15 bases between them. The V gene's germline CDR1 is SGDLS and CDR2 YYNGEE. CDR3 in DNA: TGTGCCAGCAGCTTAACAGGGAGAAGCCAGCCCCAGCATTTT. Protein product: CASSLTGRSQPQHF.

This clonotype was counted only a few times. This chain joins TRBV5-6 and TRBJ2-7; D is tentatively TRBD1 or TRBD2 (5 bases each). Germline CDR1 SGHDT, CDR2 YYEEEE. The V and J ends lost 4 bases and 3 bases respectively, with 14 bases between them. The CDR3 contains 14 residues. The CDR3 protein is CASSILGPNYEQYF. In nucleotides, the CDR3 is TGTGCCAGCAGCATCCTGGGACCCAACTACGAGCAGTACTTC.

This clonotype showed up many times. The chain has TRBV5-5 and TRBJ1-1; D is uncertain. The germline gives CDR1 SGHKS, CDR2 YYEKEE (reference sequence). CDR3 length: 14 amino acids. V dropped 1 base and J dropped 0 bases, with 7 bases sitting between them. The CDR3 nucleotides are TGTGCCAGCAGCTTGCTCAGCATGAACACTGAAGCTTTCTTT. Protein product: CASSLLSMNTEAFF.

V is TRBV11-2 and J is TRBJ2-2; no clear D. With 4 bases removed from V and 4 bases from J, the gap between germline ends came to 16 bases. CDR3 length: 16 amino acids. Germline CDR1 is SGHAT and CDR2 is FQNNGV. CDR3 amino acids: CASSSGSGVGTGELFF. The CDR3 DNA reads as TGTGCCAGCAGCTCAGGTTCGGGTGTCGGCACCGGGGAGCTGTTTTTT.

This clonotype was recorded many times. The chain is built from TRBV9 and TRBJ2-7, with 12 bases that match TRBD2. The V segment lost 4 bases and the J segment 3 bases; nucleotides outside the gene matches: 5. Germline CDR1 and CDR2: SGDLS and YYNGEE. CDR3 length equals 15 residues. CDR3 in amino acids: CASSPLAGGVYEQYF. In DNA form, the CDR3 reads TGTGCCAGCAGCCCCCTAGCGGGAGGGGTCTACGAGCAGTACTTC.